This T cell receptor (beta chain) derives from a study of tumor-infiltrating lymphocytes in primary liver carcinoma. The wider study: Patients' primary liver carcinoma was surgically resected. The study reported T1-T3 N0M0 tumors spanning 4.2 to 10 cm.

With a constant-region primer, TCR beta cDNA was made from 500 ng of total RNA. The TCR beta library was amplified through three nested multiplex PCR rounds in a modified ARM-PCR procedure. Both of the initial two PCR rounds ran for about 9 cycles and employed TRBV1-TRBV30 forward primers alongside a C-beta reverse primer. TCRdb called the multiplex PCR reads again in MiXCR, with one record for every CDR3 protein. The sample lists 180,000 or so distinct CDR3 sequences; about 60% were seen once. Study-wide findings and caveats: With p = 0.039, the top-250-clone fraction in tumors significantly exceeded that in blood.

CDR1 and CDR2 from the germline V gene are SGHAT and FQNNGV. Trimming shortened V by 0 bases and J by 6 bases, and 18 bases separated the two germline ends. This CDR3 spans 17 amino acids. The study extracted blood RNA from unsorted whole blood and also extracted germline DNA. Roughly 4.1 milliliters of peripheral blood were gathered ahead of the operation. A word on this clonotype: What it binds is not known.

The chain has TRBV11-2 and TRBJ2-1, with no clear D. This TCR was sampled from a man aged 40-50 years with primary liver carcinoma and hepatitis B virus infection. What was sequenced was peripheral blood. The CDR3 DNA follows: TGTGCCAGCAGCTTAGATTCTTTCCAACTGTTGTGCAATGAGCAGTTCTTC. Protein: CASSLDSFQLLCNEQFF.